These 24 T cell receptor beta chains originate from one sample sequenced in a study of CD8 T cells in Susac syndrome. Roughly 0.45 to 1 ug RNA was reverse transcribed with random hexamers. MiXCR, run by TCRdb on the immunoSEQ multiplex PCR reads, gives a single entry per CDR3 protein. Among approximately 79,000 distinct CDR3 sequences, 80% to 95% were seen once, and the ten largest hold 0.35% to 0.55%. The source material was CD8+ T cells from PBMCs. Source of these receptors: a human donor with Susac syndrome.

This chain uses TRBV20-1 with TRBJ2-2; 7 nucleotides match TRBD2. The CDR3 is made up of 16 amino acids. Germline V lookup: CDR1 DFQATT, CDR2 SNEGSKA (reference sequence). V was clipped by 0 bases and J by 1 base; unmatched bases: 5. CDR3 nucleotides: TGCAGTGCTAGAGATGAGGTAGCGGGGAACACCGGGGAGCTGTTTTTT. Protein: CSARDEVAGNTGELFF.

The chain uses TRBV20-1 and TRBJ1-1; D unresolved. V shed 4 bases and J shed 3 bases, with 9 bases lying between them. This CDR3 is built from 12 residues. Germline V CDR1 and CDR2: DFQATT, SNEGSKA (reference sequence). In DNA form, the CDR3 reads TGCAGTGCTATAGTCGTCTACACTGAAGCTTTCTTT. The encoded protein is CSAIVVYTEAFF.

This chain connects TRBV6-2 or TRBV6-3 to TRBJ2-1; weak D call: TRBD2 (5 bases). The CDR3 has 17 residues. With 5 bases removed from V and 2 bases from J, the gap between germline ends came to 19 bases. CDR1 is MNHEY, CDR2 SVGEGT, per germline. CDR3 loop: CASSDYMSGPTYNEQFF. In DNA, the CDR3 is TGTGCCAGCAGTGACTACATGTCAGGTCCCACCTACAATGAGCAGTTCTTC.

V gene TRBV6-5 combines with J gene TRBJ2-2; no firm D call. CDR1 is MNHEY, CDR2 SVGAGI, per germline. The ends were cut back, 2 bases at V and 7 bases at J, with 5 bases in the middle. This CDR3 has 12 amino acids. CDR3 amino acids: CASSYGGGELFF. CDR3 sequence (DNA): TGTGCCAGCAGTTACGGCGGCGGGGAGCTGTTTTTT.

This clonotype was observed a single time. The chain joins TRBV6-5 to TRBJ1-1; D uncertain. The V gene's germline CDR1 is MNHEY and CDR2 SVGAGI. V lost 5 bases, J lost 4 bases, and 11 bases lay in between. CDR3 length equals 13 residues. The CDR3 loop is CASSTGWSTEAFF. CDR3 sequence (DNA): TGTGCCAGCAGTACCGGGTGGAGCACTGAAGCTTTCTTT.

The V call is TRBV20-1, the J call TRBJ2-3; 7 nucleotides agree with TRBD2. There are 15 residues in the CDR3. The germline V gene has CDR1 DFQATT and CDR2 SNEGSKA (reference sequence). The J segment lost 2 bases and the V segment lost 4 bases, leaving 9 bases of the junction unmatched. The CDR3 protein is CSATRREVDTDTQYF. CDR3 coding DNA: TGCAGTGCTACGCGTCGGGAGGTTGACACAGATACGCAGTATTTT.

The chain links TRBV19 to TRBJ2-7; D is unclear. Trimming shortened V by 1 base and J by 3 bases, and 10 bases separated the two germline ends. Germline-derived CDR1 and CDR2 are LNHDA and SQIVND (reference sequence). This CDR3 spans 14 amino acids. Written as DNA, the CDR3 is TGTGCCAGTAGTATAGGTGTGGCTAACTACGAGCAGTACTTC. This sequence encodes CASSIGVANYEQYF.

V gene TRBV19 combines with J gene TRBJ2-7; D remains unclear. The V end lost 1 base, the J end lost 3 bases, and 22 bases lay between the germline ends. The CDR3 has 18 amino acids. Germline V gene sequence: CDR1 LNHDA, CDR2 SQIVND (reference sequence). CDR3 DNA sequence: TGTGCCAGTAGTATAGCCCCCTGGGGTGGAAATTACCACTACGAGCAGTACTTC. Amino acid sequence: CASSIAPWGGNYHYEQYF.

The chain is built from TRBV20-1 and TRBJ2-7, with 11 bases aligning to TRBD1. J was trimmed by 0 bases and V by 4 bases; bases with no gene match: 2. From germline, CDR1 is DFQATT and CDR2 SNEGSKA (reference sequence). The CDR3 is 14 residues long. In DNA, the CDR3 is TGCAGTGCTACGGACAGGGGGCACTCCTACGAGCAGTACTTC. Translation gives CSATDRGHSYEQYF.

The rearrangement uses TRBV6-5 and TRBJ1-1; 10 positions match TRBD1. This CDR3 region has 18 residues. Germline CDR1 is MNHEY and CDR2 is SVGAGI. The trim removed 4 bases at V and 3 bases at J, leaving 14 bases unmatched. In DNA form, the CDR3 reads TGTGCCAGCAGTTCAAACGACAGGGGGCCTTCTGGGGACACTGAAGCTTTCTTT. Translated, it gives CASSSNDRGPSGDTEAFF.

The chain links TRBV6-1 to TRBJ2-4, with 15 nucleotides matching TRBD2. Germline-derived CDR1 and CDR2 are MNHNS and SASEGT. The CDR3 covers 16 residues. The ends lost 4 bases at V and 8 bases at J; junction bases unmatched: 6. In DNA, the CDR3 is TGTGCCAGCAGTGTGGGACTAGCGGGAGGTTTAGACATTCAGTACTTC. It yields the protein CASSVGLAGGLDIQYF.

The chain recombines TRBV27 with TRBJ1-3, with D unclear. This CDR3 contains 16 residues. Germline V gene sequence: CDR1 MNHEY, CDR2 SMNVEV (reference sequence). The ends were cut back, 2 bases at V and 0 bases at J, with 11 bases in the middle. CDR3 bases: TGTGCCAGCAGTTTAGGAGTTCCTGACTCTGGAAACACCATATATTTT. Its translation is CASSLGVPDSGNTIYF.

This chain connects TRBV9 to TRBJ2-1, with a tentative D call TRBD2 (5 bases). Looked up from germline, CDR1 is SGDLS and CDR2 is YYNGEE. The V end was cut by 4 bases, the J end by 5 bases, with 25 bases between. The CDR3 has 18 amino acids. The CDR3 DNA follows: TGTGCCAGCAGCCAAACCCTACTAGTCCCGCCCACGCACAATGAGCAGTTCTTC. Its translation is CASSQTLLVPPTHNEQFF.

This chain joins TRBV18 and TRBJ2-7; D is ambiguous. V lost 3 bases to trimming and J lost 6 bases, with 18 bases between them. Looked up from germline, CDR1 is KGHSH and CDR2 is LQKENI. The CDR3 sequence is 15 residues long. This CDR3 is CASSPYSYLSREQYF. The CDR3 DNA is TGTGCCAGCTCACCGTATAGTTATCTCTCCCGCGAGCAGTACTTC.

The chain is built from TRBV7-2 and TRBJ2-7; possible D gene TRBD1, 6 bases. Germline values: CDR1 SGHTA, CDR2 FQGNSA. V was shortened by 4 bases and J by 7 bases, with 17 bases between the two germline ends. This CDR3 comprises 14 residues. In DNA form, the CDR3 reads TGTGCCAGCAGCTCAACCCACCAGGGGAAGGAGCAGTACTTC. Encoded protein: CASSSTHQGKEQYF.

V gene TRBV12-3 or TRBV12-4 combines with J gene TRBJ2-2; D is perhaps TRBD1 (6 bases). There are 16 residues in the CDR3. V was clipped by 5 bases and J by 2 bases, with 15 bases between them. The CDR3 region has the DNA TGTGCCAGCAGTCGAACAGGGACGGGAAACACCGGGGAGCTGTTTTTT. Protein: CASSRTGTGNTGELFF.

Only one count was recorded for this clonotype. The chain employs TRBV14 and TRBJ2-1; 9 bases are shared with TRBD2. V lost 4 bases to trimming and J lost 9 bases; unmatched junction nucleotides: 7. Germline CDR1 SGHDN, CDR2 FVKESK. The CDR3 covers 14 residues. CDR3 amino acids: CASSLAGEVGEQFF. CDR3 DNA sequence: TGTGCCAGCAGCCTAGCGGGGGAAGTCGGTGAGCAGTTCTTC.

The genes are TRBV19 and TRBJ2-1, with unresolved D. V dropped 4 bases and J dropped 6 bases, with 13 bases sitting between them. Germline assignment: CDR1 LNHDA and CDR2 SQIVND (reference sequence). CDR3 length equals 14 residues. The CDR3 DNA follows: TGTGCCAGTAGTACCGGAACGTTTCTCAATGAGCAGTTCTTC. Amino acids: CASSTGTFLNEQFF. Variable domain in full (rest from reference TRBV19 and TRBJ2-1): DGGITQSPKYLFRKEGQNVTLSCEQNLNHDAMYWYRQDPGQGLRLIYYSQIVNDFQKGDIAEGYSVSREKKESFPLTVTSAQKNPTAFYLCASSTGTFLNEQFFGPGTRLTVL.

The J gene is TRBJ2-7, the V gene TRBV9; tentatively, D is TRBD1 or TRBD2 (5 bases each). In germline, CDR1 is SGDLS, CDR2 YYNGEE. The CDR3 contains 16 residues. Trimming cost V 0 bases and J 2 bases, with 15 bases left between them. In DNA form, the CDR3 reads TGTGCCAGCAGCGTAGCCGGGGCCCCATACACCTACGAGCAGTACTTC. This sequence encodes CASSVAGAPYTYEQYF.

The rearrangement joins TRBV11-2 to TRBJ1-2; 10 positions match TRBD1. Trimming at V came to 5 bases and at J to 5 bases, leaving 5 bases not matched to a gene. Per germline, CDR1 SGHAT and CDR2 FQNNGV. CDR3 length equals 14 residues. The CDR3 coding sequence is TGTGCCAGCAGCCCTGGGACAGGGGAATATGGCTACACCTTC. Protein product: CASSPGTGEYGYTF.

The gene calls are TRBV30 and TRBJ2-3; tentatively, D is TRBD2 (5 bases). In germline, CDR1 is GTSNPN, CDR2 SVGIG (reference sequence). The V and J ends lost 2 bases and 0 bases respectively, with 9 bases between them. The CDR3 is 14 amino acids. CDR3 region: CAWSPASSTDTQYF. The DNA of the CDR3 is TGTGCCTGGAGTCCGGCTAGCAGCACAGATACGCAGTATTTT.

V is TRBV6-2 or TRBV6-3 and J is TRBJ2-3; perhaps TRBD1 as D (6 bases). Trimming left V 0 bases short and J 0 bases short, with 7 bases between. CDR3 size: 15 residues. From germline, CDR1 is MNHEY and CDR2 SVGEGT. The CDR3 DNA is TGTGCCAGCAGTTACTCACAGGGAAGCACAGATACGCAGTATTTT. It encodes CASSYSQGSTDTQYF.

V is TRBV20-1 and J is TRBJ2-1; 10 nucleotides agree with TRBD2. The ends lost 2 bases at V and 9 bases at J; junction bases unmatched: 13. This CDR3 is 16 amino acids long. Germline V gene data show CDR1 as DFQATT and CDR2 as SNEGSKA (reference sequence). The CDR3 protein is CSARSPLAGAPSEQFF. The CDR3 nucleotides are TGCAGTGCTAGATCGCCTCTAGCGGGGGCCCCCAGTGAGCAGTTCTTC.

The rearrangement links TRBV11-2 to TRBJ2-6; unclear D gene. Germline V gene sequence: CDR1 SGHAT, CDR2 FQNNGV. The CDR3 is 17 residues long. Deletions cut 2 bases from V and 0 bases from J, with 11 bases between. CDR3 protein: CASSLRAALSGANVLTF. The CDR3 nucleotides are TGTGCCAGCAGCTTAAGGGCAGCTCTCTCTGGGGCCAACGTCCTGACTTTC.